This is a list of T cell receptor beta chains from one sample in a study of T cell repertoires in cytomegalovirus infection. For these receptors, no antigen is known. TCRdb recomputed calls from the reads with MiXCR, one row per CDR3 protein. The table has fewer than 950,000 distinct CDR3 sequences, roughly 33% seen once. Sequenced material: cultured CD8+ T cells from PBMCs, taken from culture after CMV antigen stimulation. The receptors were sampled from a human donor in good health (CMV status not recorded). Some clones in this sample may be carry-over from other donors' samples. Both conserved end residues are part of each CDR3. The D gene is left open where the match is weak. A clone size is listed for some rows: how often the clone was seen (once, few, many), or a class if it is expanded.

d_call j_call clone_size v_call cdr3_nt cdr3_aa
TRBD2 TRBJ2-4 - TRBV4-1 TGCGCCAGCAGCCAAGAAGCTAGCGGGGGGTCACGGTACTTC CASSQEASGGSRYF
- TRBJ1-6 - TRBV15 TGTGCCACCAGCCTTTTTAAACAGGGAATCGATTCACCCCTCCACTTT CATSLFKQGIDSPLHF
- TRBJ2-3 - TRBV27 TGTGCCAGCAGTTTAGTGGGCGGGGTCGATCCCACAGATACGCAGTATTTT CASSLVGGVDPTDTQYF
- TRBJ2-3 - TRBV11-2 TGTGCCAGCAGCTTGAGCGCGCAGTATTTT CASSLSAQYF
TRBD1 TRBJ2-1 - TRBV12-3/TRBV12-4 TGTGCCAGCAGTCCCCCTGGGGGACAGTACAATGAGCAGTTCTTC CASSPPGGQYNEQFF
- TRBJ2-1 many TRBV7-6 TGTGCCAGCAGCTTAATAGGGCAGGGCTCCTACAATGAGCAGTTCTTC CASSLIGQGSYNEQFF
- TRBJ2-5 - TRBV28 TGTGCCAGCAGTTCCTCTCGGACGGGCGGGTGGACCCAGTACTTC CASSSSRTGGWTQYF
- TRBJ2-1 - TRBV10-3 TGTGCCATCAGGACTGCTTCATCCATAACCCAAAAATACAATGAGCAGTTCTTC CAIRTASSITQKYNEQFF
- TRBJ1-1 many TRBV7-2 TGTGCCAGCGGGTGGGGAAACACTGAAGCTTTCTTT CASGWGNTEAFF
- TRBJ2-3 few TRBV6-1 TGTGCCAGCACCGAGGAGGGGACACTCACAGATACGCAGTATTTT CASTEEGTLTDTQYF
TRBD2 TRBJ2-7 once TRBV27 TGTGCCAGCCGGGGACTAGCGGGGGGCCAAAGCTCCTACGAGCAGTACTTC CASRGLAGGQSSYEQYF
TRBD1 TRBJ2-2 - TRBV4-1 TGCGCCAGCAGCCAAGCCCCAGGGGGCGCCTATGATTCCGGGGAGCTGTTTTTT CASSQAPGGAYDSGELFF
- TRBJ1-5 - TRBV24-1 TGTGCCACCAGTGACCCGAGGCAGGGCTATAATCAGCCCCAGCATTTT CATSDPRQGYNQPQHF
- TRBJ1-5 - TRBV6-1 TGTGCCAGCAGTGGGGTTGGGGGCGGCAATCAGCCCCAGCATTTT CASSGVGGGNQPQHF
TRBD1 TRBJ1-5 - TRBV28 TGTGCCAGCAGTCTAAGGAGACAGGGGGCGGGTCAGCCCCAGCATTTT CASSLRRQGAGQPQHF
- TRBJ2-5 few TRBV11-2 TGTGCCAGCAGCTGGATGACTTACCAAGAGACCCAGTACTTC CASSWMTYQETQYF
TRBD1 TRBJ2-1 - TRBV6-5 TGTGCCAGCAGTTTATGGACAGGGGGCTACGCTGAGCAGTTCTTC CASSLWTGGYAEQFF